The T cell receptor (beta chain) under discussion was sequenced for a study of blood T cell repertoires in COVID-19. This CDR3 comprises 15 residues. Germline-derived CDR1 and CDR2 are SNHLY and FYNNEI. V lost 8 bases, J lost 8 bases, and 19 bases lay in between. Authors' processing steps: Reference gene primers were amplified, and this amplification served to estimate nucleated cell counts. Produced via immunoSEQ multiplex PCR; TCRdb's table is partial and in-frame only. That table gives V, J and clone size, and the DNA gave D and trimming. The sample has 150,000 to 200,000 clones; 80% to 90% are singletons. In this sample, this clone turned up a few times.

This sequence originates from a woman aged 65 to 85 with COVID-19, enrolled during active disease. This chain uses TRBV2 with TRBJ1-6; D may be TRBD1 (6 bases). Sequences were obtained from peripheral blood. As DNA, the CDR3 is TGTGCCAGCCTTGAGGAGGGGGGGGCGCATTCACCCCTCCACTTT. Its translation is CASLEEGGAHSPLHF.